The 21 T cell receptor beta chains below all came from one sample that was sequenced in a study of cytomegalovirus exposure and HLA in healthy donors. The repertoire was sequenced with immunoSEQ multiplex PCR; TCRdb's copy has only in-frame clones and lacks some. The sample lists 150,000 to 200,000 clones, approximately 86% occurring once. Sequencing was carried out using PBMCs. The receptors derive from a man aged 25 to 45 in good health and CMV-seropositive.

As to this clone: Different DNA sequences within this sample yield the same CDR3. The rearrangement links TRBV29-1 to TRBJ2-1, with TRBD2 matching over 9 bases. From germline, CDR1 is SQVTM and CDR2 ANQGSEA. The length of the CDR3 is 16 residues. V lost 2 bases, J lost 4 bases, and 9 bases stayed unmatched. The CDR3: CSVEPLAGVAYNEQFF. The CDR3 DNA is TGCAGCGTTGAACCCTTAGCGGGAGTAGCGTACAATGAGCAGTTCTTC.

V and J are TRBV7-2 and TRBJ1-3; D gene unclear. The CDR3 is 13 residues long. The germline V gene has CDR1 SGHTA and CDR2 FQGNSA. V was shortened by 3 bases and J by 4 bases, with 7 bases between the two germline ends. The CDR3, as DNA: TGTGCCAGCAGCTTGCCCCCGGGAAACACCATATATTTT. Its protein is CASSLPPGNTIYF.

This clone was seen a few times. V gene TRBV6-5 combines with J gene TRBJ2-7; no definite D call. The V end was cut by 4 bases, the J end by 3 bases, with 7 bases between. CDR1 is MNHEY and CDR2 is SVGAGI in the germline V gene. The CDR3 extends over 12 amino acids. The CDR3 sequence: CASSLDGYEQYF. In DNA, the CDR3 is TGTGCCAGCAGTTTGGATGGCTACGAGCAGTACTTC.

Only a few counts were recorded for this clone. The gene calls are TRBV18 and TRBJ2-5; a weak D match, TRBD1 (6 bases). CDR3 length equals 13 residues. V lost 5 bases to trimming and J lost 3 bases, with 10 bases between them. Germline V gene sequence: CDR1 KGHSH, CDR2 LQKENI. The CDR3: CASSGGTKETQYF. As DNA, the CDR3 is TGTGCCAGCTCAGGGGGCACGAAAGAGACCCAGTACTTC.

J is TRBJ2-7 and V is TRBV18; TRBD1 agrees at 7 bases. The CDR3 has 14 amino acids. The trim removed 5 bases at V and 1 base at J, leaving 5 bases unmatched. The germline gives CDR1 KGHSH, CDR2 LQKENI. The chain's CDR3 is CASSYGTDSYEQYF. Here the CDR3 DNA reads TGTGCCAGCTCATACGGGACAGATTCCTACGAGCAGTACTTC.

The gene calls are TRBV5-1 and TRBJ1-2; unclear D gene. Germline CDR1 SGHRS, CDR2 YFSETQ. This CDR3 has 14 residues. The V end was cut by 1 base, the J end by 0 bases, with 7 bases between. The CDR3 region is CASSLSASNYGYTF. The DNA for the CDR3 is TGCGCCAGCAGCTTGTCTGCCTCTAACTATGGCTACACCTTC.

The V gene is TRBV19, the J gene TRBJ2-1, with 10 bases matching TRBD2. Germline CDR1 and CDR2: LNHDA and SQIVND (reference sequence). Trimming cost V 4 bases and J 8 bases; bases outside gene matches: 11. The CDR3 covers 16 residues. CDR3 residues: CASSRASGSLGDEQFF. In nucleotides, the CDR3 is TGTGCCAGTAGTAGGGCTAGCGGGAGCTTGGGCGATGAGCAGTTCTTC.

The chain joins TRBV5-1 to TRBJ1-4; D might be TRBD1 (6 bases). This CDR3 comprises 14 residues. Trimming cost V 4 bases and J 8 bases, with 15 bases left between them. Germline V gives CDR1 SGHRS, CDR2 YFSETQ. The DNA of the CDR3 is TGCGCCAGCAGCCTAGATACAGGGTTCGAAAAACTGTTTTTT. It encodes CASSLDTGFEKLFF.

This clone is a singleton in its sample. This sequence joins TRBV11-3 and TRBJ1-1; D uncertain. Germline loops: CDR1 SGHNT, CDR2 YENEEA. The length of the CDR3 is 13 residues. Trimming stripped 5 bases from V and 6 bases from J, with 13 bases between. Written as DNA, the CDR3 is TGTGCCAGCAGCCTAAACAATTTAGCTGAAGCTTTCTTT. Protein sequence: CASSLNNLAEAFF.

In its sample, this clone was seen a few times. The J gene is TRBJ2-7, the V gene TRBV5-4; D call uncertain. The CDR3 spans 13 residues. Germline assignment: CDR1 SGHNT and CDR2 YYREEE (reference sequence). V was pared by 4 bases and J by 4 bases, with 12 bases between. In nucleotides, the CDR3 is TGTGCCAGCAGCCCCGGTGCGGTATACGAGCAGTACTTC. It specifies CASSPGAVYEQYF.

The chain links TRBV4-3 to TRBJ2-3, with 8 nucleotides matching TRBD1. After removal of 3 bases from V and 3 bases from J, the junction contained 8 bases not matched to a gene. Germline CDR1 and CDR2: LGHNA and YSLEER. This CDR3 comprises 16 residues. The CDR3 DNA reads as TGCGCCAGCAGCCAGGGGGACAGGAGAGCAACAGATACGCAGTATTTT. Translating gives CASSQGDRRATDTQYF.

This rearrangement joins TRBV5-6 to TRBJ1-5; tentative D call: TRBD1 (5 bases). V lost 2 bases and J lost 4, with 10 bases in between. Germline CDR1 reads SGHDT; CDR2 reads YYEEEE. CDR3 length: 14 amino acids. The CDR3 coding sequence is TGTGCCAGCAGCTTCCAGGGTCGGAATCAGCCCCAGCATTTT. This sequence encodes CASSFQGRNQPQHF.

The CDR3: CASSPFIPGQGVSYEQYF. Written as DNA, the CDR3 is TGTGCCAGCTCACCCTTCATACCGGGACAGGGAGTTTCCTACGAGCAGTACTTC. The chain recombines TRBV18 with TRBJ2-7; 9 nucleotides agree with TRBD1. Germline loops: CDR1 KGHSH, CDR2 LQKENI. With V trimmed by 3 bases and J by 1 base, 13 bases remained unmatched. This CDR3 contains 18 residues.

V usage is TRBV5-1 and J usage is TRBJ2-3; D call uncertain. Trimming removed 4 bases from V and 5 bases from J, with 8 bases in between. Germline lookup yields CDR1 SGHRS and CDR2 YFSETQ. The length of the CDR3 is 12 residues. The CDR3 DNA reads TGCGCCAGCAGCGGAGATAGAGATACGCAGTATTTT. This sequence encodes CASSGDRDTQYF. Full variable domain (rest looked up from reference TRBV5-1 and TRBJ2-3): KAGVTQTPRYLIKTRGQQVTLSCSPISGHRSVSWYQQTPGQGLQFLFEYFSETQRNKGNFPGRFSGRQFSNSRSEMNVSTLELGDSALYLCASSGDRDTQYFGPGTRLTVL.

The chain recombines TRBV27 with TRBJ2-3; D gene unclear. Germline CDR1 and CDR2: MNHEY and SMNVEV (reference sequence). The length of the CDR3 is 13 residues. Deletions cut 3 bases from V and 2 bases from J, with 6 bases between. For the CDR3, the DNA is TGTGCCAGCAGTTTTCCCAACACAGATACGCAGTATTTT. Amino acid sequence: CASSFPNTDTQYF.

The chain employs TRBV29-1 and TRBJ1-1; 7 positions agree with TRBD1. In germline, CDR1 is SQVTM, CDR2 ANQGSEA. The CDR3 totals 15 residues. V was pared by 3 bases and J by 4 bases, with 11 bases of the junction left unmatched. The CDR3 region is CSVDPALTGPTEAFF. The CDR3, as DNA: TGCAGCGTTGATCCCGCCCTGACAGGGCCCACTGAAGCTTTCTTT.

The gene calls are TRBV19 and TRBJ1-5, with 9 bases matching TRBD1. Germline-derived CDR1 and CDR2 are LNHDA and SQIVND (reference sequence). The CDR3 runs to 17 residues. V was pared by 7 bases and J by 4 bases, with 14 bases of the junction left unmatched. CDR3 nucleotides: TGTGCCAGTACTACGATACCCCGGGACAGGGAGAATCAGCCCCAGCATTTT. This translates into CASTTIPRDRENQPQHF.

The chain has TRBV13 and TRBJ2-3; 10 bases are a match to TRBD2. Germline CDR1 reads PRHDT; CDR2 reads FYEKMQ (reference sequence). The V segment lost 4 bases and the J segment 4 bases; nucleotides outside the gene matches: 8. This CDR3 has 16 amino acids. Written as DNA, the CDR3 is TGTGCCAGCAGCTCCAGCGGGGGGGCCGGGGCAGATACGCAGTATTTT. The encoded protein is CASSSSGGAGADTQYF.

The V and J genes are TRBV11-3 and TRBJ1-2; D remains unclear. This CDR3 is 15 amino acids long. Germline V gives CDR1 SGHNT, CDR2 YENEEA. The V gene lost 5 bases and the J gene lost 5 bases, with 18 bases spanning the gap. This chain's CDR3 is CASSPPLGRGYGYTF. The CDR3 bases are TGTGCCAGCAGCCCCCCGTTAGGACGGGGTTATGGCTACACCTTC.

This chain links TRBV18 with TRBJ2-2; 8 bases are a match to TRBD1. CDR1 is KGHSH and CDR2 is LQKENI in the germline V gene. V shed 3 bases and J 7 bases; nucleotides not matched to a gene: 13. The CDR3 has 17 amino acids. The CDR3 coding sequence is TGTGCCAGCTCACCGGGGGACAGGCCGGCTGGAGACGGGGAGCTGTTTTTT. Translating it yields CASSPGDRPAGDGELFF.

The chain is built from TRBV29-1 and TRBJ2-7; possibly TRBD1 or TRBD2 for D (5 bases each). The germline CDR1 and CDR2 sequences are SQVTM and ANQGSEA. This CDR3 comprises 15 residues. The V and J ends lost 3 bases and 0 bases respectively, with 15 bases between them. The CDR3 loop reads CSVDIVEGSSYEQYF. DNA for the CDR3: TGCAGCGTTGACATTGTAGAGGGGAGCTCCTACGAGCAGTACTTC.